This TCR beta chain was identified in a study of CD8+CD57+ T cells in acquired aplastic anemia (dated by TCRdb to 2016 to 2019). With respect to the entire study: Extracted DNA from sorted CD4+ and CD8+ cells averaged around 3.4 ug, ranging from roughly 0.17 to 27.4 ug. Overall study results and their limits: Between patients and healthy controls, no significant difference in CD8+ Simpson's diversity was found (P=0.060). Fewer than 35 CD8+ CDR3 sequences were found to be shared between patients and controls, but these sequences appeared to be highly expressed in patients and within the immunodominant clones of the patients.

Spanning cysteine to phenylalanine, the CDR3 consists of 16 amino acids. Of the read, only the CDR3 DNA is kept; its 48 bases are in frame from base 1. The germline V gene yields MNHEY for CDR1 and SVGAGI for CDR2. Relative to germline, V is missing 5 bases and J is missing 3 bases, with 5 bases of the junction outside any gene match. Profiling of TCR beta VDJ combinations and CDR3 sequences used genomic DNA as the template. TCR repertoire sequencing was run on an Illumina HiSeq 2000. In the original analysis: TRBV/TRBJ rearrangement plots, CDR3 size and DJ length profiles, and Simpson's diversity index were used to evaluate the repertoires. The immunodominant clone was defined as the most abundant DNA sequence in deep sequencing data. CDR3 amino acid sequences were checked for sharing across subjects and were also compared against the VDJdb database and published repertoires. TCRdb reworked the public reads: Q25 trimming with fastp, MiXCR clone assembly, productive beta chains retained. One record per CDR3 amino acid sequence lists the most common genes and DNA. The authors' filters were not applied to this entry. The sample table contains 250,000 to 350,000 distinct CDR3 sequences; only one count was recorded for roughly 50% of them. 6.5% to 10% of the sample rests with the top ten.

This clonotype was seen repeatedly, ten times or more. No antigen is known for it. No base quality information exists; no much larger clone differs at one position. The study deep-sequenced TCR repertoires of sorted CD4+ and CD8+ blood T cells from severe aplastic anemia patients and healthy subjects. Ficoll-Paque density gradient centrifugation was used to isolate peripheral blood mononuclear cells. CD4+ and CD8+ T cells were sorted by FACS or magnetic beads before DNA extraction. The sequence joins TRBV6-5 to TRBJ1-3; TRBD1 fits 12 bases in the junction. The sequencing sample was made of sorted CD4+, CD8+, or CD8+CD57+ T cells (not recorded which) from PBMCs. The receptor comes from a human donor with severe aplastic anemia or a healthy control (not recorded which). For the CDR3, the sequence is CASSPGQGAGGNTIYF. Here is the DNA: TGTGCCAGCAGTCCGGGACAGGGGGCGGGTGGAAACACCATATATTTT.